This T cell receptor beta chain was observed in a study of shared clonotypes between healthy human individuals. Naive CD8 cells were CD45RO-negative, positively selected for CCR7, excluding terminally differentiated effector memory CD45RA+ cells. CDR1 and CDR2 (germline): PRHDT, FYEKMQ (reference sequence). CDR3 length: 19 amino acids. The V and J ends lost 2 bases and 5 bases, in that order; junction bases with no gene match: 20. The method was immunoSEQ multiplex PCR; TCRdb's version includes in-frame clones alone and lacks a portion of them. The table has about 1,900,000 clones, about 95% seen once; the top ten hold 0.9% to 1.5%.

The sample consisted of naive CD8+ T cells sorted from blood. This receptor was taken from a man aged 18-30 years in good health. This rearrangement joins TRBV13 to TRBJ2-7; 8 bases match TRBD1. The CDR3 DNA sequence: TGTGCCAGCAGCTTAAGAGGGTCAGCGTGGGGACAGGTTCAGAACGAGCAGTACTTC. It is translated as CASSLRGSAWGQVQNEQYF.